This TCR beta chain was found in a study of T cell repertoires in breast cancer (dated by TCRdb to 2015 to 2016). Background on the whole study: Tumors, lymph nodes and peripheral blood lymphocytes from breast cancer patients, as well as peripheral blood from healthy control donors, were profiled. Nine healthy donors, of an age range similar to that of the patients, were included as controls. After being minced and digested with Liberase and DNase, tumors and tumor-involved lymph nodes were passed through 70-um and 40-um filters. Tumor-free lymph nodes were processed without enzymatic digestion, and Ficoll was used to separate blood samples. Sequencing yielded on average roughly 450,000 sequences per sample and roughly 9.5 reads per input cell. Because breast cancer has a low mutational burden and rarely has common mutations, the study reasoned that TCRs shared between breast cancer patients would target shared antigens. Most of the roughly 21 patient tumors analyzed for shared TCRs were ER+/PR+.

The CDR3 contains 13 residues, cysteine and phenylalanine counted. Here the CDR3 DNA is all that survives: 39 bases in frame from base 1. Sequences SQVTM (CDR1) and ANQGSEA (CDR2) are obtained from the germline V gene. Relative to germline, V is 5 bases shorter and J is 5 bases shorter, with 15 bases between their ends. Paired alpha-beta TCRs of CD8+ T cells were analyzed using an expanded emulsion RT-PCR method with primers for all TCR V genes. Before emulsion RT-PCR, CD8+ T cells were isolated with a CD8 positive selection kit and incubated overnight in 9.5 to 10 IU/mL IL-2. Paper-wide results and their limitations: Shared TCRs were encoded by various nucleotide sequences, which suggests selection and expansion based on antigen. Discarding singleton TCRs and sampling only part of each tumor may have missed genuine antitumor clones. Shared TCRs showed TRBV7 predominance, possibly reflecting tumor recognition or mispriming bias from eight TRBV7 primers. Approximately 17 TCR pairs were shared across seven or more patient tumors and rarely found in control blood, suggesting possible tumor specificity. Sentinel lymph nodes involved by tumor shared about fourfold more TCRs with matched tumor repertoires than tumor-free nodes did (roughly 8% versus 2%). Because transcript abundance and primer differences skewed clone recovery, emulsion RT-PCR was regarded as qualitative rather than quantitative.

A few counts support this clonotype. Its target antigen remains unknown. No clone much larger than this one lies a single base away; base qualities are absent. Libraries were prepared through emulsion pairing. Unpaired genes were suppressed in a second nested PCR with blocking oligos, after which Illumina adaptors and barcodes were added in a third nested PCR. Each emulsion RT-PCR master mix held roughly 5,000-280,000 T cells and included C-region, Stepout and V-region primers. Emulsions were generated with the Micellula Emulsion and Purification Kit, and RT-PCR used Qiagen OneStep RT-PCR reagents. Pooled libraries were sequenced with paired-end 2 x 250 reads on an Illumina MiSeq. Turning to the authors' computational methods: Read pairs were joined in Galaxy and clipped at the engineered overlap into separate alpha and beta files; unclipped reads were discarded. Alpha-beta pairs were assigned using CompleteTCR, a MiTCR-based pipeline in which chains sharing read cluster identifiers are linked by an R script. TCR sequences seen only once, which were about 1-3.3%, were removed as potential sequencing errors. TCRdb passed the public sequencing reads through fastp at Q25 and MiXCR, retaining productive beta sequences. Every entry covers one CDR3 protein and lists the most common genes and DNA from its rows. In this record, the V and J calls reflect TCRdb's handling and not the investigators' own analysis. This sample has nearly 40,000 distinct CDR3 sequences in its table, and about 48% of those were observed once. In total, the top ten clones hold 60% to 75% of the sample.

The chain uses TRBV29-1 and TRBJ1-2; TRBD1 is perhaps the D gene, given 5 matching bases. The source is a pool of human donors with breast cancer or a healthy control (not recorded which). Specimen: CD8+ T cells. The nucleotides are TGCAGCGTTCCAGGCGGGGACCAGTATGGCTACACCTTC. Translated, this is CSVPGGDQYGYTF.